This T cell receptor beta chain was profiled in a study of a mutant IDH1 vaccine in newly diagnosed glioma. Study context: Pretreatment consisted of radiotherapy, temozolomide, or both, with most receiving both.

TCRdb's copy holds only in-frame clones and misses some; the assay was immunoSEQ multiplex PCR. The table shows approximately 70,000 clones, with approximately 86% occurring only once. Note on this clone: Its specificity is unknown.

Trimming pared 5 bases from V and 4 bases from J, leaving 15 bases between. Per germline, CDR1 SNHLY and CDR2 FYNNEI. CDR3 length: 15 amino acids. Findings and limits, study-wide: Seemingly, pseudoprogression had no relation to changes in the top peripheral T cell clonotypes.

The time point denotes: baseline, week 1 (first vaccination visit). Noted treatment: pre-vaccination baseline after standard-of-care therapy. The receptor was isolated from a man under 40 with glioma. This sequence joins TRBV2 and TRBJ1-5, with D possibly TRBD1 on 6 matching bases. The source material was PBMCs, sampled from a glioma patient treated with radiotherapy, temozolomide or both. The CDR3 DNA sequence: TGTGCCAGCAGTTACTCGCCACAGGGAAATCAGCCCCAGCATTTT. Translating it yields CASSYSPQGNQPQHF.